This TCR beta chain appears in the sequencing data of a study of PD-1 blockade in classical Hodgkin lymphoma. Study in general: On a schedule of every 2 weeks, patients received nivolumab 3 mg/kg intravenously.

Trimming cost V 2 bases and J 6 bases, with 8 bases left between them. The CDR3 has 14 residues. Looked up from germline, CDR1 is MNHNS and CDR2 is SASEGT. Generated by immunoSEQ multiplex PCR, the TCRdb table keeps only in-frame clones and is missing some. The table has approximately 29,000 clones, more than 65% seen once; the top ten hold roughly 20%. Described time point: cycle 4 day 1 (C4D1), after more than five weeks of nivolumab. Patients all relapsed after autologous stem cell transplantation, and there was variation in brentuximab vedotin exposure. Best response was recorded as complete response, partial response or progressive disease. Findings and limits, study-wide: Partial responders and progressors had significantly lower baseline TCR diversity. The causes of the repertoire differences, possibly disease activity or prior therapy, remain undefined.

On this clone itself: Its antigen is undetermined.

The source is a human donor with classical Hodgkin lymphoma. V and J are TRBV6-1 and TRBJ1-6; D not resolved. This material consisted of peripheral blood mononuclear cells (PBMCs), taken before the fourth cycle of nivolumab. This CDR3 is CASSERPVNSPLHF. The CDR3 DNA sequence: TGTGCCAGCAGTGAAAGGCCAGTTAATTCACCCCTCCACTTT.